One sample yielded the 21 T cell receptor beta chains listed below, sequenced in a study of blood T cells in healthy people across ages (dated by TCRdb to between 2014 and 2016). Libraries were constructed by 5' RACE. The sequencing machine was an Illumina HiSeq 2500. The second PCR ran for about 7 to 11 cycles and used a J-beta primer mix along with a sample-barcoded 5' primer. The public reads were quality trimmed at Q25 with fastp and then assembled into clones with MiXCR by TCRdb, keeping productive beta chains. Each entry is one CDR3 protein sequence, shown with its most common DNA and genes. The sample data list roughly 1,800,000 distinct CDR3 sequences, and approximately 50% of these were observed just once. The top ten hold about 2.1% of the sample. Sequencing used blood. The receptors here all came from a middle-aged woman in good health.

The chain has TRBV15 and TRBJ2-7, with a weak D call TRBD2 (6 bases). This CDR3 contains 14 residues. Germline V CDR1 and CDR2: LNHNV, YYDKDF (reference sequence). Trimming took 1 base from V and 6 from J, leaving 13 bases between them. The CDR3 sequence is CATSRGGSGSEQYF. CDR3 DNA: TGTGCCACCAGCAGAGGCGGTAGCGGATCCGAGCAGTACTTC.

This chain links TRBV6-5 with TRBJ2-1; 7 bases align to TRBD2. The germline gives CDR1 MNHEY, CDR2 SVGAGI. Trimming removed 0 bases from V and 4 bases from J; junction bases left unmatched: 15. CDR3 size: 19 residues. The CDR3 here is CASSYSIIHSRGDYNEQFF. In DNA, the CDR3 is TGTGCCAGCAGTTACTCGATAATCCATAGCCGGGGGGATTACAATGAGCAGTTCTTC.

This chain links TRBV7-2 with TRBJ2-1, with TRBD2 matching 10 bases. V trimming: 1 base; J trimming: 4 bases; junction bases outside the gene matches: 10. From germline, CDR1 is SGHTA and CDR2 FQGNSA. The CDR3 has 18 residues. The CDR3 reads CASSLDDLAGGLYNEQFF. The CDR3 nucleotides are TGTGCCAGCAGCTTAGACGATTTAGCGGGGGGACTTTACAATGAGCAGTTCTTC.

A few counts support this clonotype. CDR3 bases: TGTGCCAGCAGTTGGGCCCCGAGCTCCTACGAGCAGTACTTC. Translated, it gives CASSWAPSSYEQYF. The chain couples TRBV27 to TRBJ2-7; D unclear. Trimming stripped 4 bases from V and 0 bases from J, with 10 bases between. This CDR3 has 14 amino acids. Looked up from germline, CDR1 is MNHEY and CDR2 is SMNVEV (reference sequence).

The chain joins TRBV6-5 to TRBJ2-7, with 9 bases that match TRBD2. Germline V lookup: CDR1 MNHEY, CDR2 SVGAGI. The V gene end was trimmed by 6 bases and the J gene end by 2 bases; junction bases not matched to a gene: 8. The CDR3 spans 15 residues. CDR3 sequence reads: CASRSPSGETYEQYF. The CDR3 bases are TGTGCCAGCAGGTCCCCTAGCGGGGAGACCTACGAGCAGTACTTC.

A word on this clonotype: This sequence may be a read error, since a much larger clone differs from it by one base. The rearrangement links TRBV7-2 to TRBJ2-5; tentative D call: TRBD1 (6 bases). Germline V CDR1 and CDR2: SGHTA, FQGNSA. The CDR3 length is 12 residues. V lost 5 bases, J lost 11 bases, and 15 bases lay in between. The CDR3 loop reads CASSPYQGQQYF. CDR3 in DNA: TGTGCCAGCAGCCCATACCAGGGGCAGCAGTACTTC.

On this clonotype: A read error may produce the germline difference seen at one junction end. This chain links TRBV6-1 with TRBJ2-6, with D maybe TRBD1 (5 bases). This CDR3 is built from 14 residues. Germline loops: CDR1 MNHNS, CDR2 SASEGT. CDR3 DNA: TGTGCCAGCAGTGTAGGGGCCAGGGCCAACGTCCCGACTTTC. Translated, it gives CASSVGARANVPTF.

As regards this clonotype: A much more abundant neighbour one base away suggests this may be a read error. This chain uses TRBV4-1 with TRBJ2-5; a weak D match, TRBD2 (6 bases). TRBJ2-7 explains the end of the DNA better; the J call may be wrong. This CDR3 has 16 residues. Per germline, CDR1 MGHRA and CDR2 YSYEKL. The CDR3 is CASSQGSEGFPHEQYF. CDR3 sequence (DNA): TGCGCCAGCAGCCAAGGATCGGAGGGGTTCCCCCACGAGCAGTACTTC.

The chain employs TRBV4-3 and TRBJ1-5; TRBD1 agrees at 8 bases. Germline assignment: CDR1 LGHNA and CDR2 YSLEER. CDR3 length equals 15 residues. V was clipped by 1 base and J by 6 bases; unmatched bases: 5. For the CDR3, the DNA is TGCGCCAGCAGCCAAGCAGGGGGCGCGGGTCAGCCCCAGCATTTT. Protein sequence: CASSQAGGAGQPQHF.

The gene calls are TRBV2 and TRBJ1-2; tentatively, D is TRBD1 (6 bases). Germline CDR1 is SNHLY and CDR2 is FYNNEI. V lost 1 base and J lost 4, with 16 bases in between. The CDR3 covers 16 residues. For the CDR3, the DNA is TGTGCCAGCAGTGAAGTGCCGGGGGCGGCCTTCTATGGCTACACCTTC. As protein: CASSEVPGAAFYGYTF.

This clonotype has a handful of counts. The chain couples TRBV27 to TRBJ2-1; 9 bases fit TRBD1. The junction had 5 bases not matched to a gene; V was cut back by 6 bases and J by 2 bases. The CDR3 extends over 15 amino acids. From germline, CDR1 is MNHEY and CDR2 SMNVEV (reference sequence). The CDR3: CASRQTGGPYNEQFF. DNA of the CDR3: TGTGCCAGCAGACAGACAGGGGGTCCCTACAATGAGCAGTTCTTC.

The V and J genes are TRBV20-1 and TRBJ1-2, with D perhaps matching TRBD1 (6 bases). V was clipped by 0 bases and J by 2 bases, with 13 bases between them. The CDR3 loop spans 15 amino acids. Germline assignment: CDR1 DFQATT and CDR2 SNEGSKA (reference sequence). CDR3 in amino acids: CSARDPVQGNYGYTF. CDR3 bases: TGCAGTGCTAGAGATCCAGTTCAGGGGAACTATGGCTACACCTTC.

The rearrangement links TRBV5-1 to TRBJ2-3; maybe TRBD1 (5 bases). The CDR3 is 15 residues long. V was cut by 4 bases and J by 0 bases, with 12 bases left in between. Germline-derived CDR1 and CDR2 are SGHRS and YFSETQ. CDR3 region: CASSHMTDSTDTQYF. The CDR3 DNA sequence: TGCGCCAGCAGCCACATGACAGATAGCACAGATACGCAGTATTTT.

The genes are TRBV27 and TRBJ2-7, with 7 bases that match TRBD1. Germline CDR1 is MNHEY and CDR2 is SMNVEV (reference sequence). With V trimmed by 4 bases and J by 3 bases, 6 bases remained unmatched. The CDR3 has 14 amino acids. This CDR3 is CASSWAGGSYEQYF. As DNA, the CDR3 is TGTGCCAGCAGTTGGGCAGGGGGAAGCTACGAGCAGTACTTC.

V and J are TRBV3-1 and TRBJ2-1; 8 nucleotides agree with TRBD1. V lost 3 bases to trimming and J lost 7 bases; unmatched junction nucleotides: 11. The CDR3 is 16 residues long. Germline V gene data show CDR1 as LGHDT and CDR2 as YNNKEL (reference sequence). This chain's CDR3 is CASSHGAGTGGNEQFF. The CDR3 region has the DNA TGTGCCAGCAGCCACGGAGCCGGGACAGGAGGGAATGAGCAGTTCTTC.

The rearrangement uses TRBV28 and TRBJ2-7, with TRBD2 as a possible D gene (6 bases). The CDR3 totals 15 residues. Germline assignment: CDR1 MDHEN and CDR2 SYDVKM. Trimming took 3 bases from V and 9 from J, leaving 21 bases between them. The CDR3 bases are TGTGCCAGCAGTTTGACTAGTGGCCGGCGCGTAGGGCAGTACTTC. It translates to CASSLTSGRRVGQYF.

This chain links TRBV9 with TRBJ2-5; D is perhaps TRBD1 or TRBD2 (5 bases each). V lost 3 bases and J 13 bases, leaving 16 bases between the germline ends. CDR1 is SGDLS, CDR2 YYNGEE, per germline. This CDR3 contains 12 residues. The CDR3 bases are TGTGCCAGCAGCGAAGTCCGGGACCCATCGTACTTC. This sequence encodes CASSEVRDPSYF.

This clonotype was observed a few times. V is TRBV4-1 and J is TRBJ1-2; 7 bases align to TRBD1. The germline CDR1 and CDR2 sequences are MGHRA and YSYEKL. Trimming at V came to 3 bases and at J to 6 bases, leaving 7 bases not matched to a gene. This CDR3 comprises 14 residues. In nucleotides, the CDR3 is TGCGCCAGCAGCCAGGATGGACAGGCCAATGGCTACACCTTC. Residues: CASSQDGQANGYTF.

The CDR3 loop is CASSPGGFPEETQYF. The CDR3 nucleotides are TGTGCCAGTAGTCCGGGGGGATTCCCTGAGGAGACCCAGTACTTC. This chain joins TRBV19 and TRBJ2-5; TRBD2 aligns across 7 bases. V shed 5 bases and J 5 bases; nucleotides not matched to a gene: 11. Germline CDR1 reads LNHDA; CDR2 reads SQIVND (reference sequence). This CDR3 region has 15 residues.

This clonotype has just a few counts. This chain joins TRBV10-3 and TRBJ2-3; D perhaps matches TRBD2 (6 bases). CDR1 ENHRY and CDR2 SYGVKD come from the germline V gene. CDR3 length: 15 residues. The V end lost 0 bases, the J end lost 6 bases, and 13 bases lay between the germline ends. CDR3: CAISESAAGGDTQYF. CDR3 in DNA: TGTGCCATCAGTGAGTCGGCAGCGGGTGGGGATACGCAGTATTTT.

The rearrangement links TRBV5-1 to TRBJ1-6; D unresolved. The V end was cut by 5 bases, the J end by 7 bases, with 10 bases between. The germline CDR1 and CDR2 sequences are SGHRS and YFSETQ. The CDR3 is made up of 13 amino acids. CDR3 protein: CASSDADNSPLHF. In DNA, the CDR3 is TGCGCCAGCAGTGACGCGGACAATTCACCCCTCCACTTT.